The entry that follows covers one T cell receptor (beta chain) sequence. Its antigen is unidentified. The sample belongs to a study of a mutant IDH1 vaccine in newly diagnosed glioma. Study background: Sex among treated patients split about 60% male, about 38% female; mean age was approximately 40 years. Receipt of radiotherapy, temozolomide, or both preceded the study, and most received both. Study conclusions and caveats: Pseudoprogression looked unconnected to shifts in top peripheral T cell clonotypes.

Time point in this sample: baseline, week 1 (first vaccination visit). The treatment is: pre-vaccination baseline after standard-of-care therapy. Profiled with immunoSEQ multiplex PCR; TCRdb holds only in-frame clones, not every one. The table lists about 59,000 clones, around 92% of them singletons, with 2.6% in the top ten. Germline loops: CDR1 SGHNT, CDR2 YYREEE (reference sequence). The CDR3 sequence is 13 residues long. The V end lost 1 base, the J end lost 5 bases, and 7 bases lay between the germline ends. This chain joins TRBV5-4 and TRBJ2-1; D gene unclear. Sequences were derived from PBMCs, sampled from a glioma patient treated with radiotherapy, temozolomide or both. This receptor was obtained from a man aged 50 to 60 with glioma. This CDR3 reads CASSLTANNEQFF. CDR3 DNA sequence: TGTGCCAGCAGCTTGACAGCGAACAATGAGCAGTTCTTC.